This is a list of T cell receptor beta chains from one sample in a study of T cells after posttransplantation cyclophosphamide. Measured with immunoSEQ multiplex PCR; TCRdb has only the in-frame clones, and not every one. The sample holds over 20,000 clones; approximately 86% are singletons and the top ten take roughly 2.1%. The material sequenced was PBMCs, taken 350 to 400 days after allogeneic stem cell transplant with calcineurin inhibitor and methotrexate. These receptor sequences come from a female patient aged 30 to 45 who received an allogeneic stem cell transplant from an unrelated donor, was CMV-positive, and had acute and chronic GVHD. Some T cells here may be from the graft donor. CDR3s include the opening cysteine and the closing phenylalanine or tryptophan. D genes are given only for firm matches. The size field is filled for only some rows; it gives once, few, many or a size class.

d_gene	v_gene	abundance	j_gene	CDR3nt	CDR3aa
TRBD2	TRBV4-3	NA	TRBJ2-1	TGCGCCAGCAGCAAAAGCCCGGGACTAGCACGTGGGGATGAGCAGTTCTTC	CASSKSPGLARGDEQFF
NA	TRBV13	NA	TRBJ1-2	TGTGCCAGCAGCTTAGGCCTAATAGGGGGATTCTATGGCTACACCTTC	CASSLGLIGGFYGYTF
TRBD1	TRBV4-3	NA	TRBJ2-7	TGCGCCAGCAGCCAAGAGCGGACAGGACCCCGCGAGCAGTACTTC	CASSQERTGPREQYF
NA	TRBV7-2	NA	TRBJ2-7	TGTGCCAGCAGCCCTACGTCACACGAGCAGTACTTC	CASSPTSHEQYF
NA	TRBV5-6	NA	TRBJ2-7	TGTGCCAGCAGCTTGCGAGGGGGTAGGACTGAGCAGTACTTC	CASSLRGGRTEQYF
NA	TRBV19	NA	TRBJ1-1	TGTGCCAGTAGTATTTTGGCAATGGCTTTCTTT	CASSILAMAFF
TRBD2	TRBV11-3	NA	TRBJ2-1	TGTGCCAGCAGCAAAGGCGGGCTAGCGGTCGGGGATGAGCAGTTCTTC	CASSKGGLAVGDEQFF
NA	TRBV28	once	TRBJ1-2	TGTGCCAGCAGTCTCCGGGTTAATGGCTACACCTTC	CASSLRVNGYTF
TRBD1	TRBV2	NA	TRBJ2-7	TGTGCCAGCAGTCGGGACAGCTACGAGCAGTACTTC	CASSRDSYEQYF
TRBD2	TRBV19	NA	TRBJ2-3	TGTGCCAGTAGTACGACTAGCGGGAGAGGGATTTCAGATACGCAGTATTTT	CASSTTSGRGISDTQYF